This paragraph covers one T cell receptor (beta chain) sequence. The source of the sample is a study of Graves' ophthalmopathy and Graves' hyperthyroidism. As the template, RNA transcripts were used to amplify TCR beta CDR3 regions. After a first-round RT-PCR with HTBI primers, a second-round multiplex PCR was run. One entry per CDR3 protein results from TCRdb running MiXCR on the multiplex PCR reads. The sample has hundreds of thousands of distinct CDR3 sequences, roughly 20% seen once. The germline V gene has CDR1 LGHDT and CDR2 YNNKEL (reference sequence). V was cut by 3 bases and J by 4 bases, with 6 bases left in between. This CDR3 spans 12 amino acids.

The sample taken for sequencing was peripheral blood. This chain uses TRBV3-1 with TRBJ1-2; D remains unclear. This TCR was recovered from a woman under 30 with stable Graves' hyperthyroidism. Some clones in this sample may be carry-over from other donors' samples. In DNA, the CDR3 is TGTGCCAGCAGCCAGGAGGTCTATGGCTACACCTTC. Its translation is CASSQEVYGYTF.